This entry lists 17 T cell receptor beta chains sequenced from one sample in a study of blood T cells in healthy people across ages. Sample-barcoded 5' priming and a J-beta primer mix drove a second PCR of 7 to 11 cycles. Each CDR3 protein is one row after TCRdb ran MiXCR on the 5' RACE reads. The sample lists about 970,000 distinct CDR3 sequences; about 51% were seen once. Sequencing used blood. These receptors were collected from a woman aged 60 to 75 in good health.

This clonotype was seen a few times. This chain links TRBV20-1 with TRBJ1-5; D perhaps matches TRBD1 (5 bases). Germline V gene lookup returns CDR1 DFQATT and CDR2 SNEGSKA (reference sequence). V lost 5 bases and J lost 6, with 20 bases in between. This CDR3 region has 15 residues. In DNA form, the CDR3 reads TGCAGTGCTGAAACGAGGGACCGATACTCTCAGCCCCAGCATTTT. Protein sequence: CSAETRDRYSQPQHF.

This clonotype was observed a handful of times. This sequence joins TRBV27 and TRBJ1-6; TRBD1 might be the D (5 bases). There are 14 residues in the CDR3. Per the germline V gene, CDR1 is MNHEY and CDR2 is SMNVEV (reference sequence). The ends were cut back, 5 bases at V and 10 bases at J, with 15 bases in the middle. The CDR3 nucleotides are TGTGCCAGCAGTCTCGGGACGGTAAAATCACCCCTCCACTTT. This encodes CASSLGTVKSPLHF.

The chain couples TRBV11-3 to TRBJ2-1; D might be TRBD2 (5 bases). Between the trimmed V and J ends, which lost 6 bases and 5 bases, there was a span of 14 bases. Germline values: CDR1 SGHNT, CDR2 YENEEA. The CDR3 totals 14 residues. The CDR3 DNA reads as TGTGCCAGCAGGGAGAGGGCTGAGAACAATGAGCAGTTCTTC. Amino acids: CASRERAENNEQFF. The full variable domain, with the rest looked up from reference TRBV11-3 and TRBJ2-1, is EAGVVQSPRYKIIEKKQPVAFWCNPISGHNTLYWYLQNLGQGPELLIRYENEEAVDDSQLPKDRFSAERLKGVDSTLKIQPAELGDSAVYLCASRERAENNEQFFGPGTRLTVL.

Comments on this clonotype: A junction boundary mismatches the germline segment, possibly from a read error. The chain carries TRBV4-1 and TRBJ2-5; D gene unclear. There are 16 residues in the CDR3. Per germline, CDR1 MGHRA and CDR2 YSYEKL. The CDR3 loop is CASCQSPGVLRETQYF. The CDR3 DNA reads as TGCGCCAGCTGCCAATCTCCCGGAGTGCTGAGAGAGACCCAGTACTTC.

The V and J genes are TRBV3-1 and TRBJ2-7, with 10 bases lining up with TRBD2. Germline values: CDR1 LGHDT, CDR2 YNNKEL (reference sequence). The CDR3 totals 16 residues. Unmatched junction bases numbered 10, after V lost 4 bases and J lost 4 bases. For the CDR3, the DNA is TGTGCCAGCAGCCTTAACTCAGCGGGAGGGAGGTACGAGCAGTACTTC. This codes for CASSLNSAGGRYEQYF.

This clonotype appeared a few times. This sequence joins TRBV27 and TRBJ1-1; D is possibly TRBD1 (6 bases). CDR3 length: 17 amino acids. Trimming pared 5 bases from V and 0 bases from J, leaving 19 bases between. CDR1 MNHEY and CDR2 SMNVEV come from the germline V gene (reference sequence). Here the CDR3 reads CASSGGISRGLNTEAFF. The CDR3 nucleotides are TGTGCCAGCAGTGGGGGCATCTCCAGGGGCCTGAACACTGAAGCTTTCTTT.

This clonotype came up a few times. The rearrangement links TRBV2 to TRBJ2-7; no definite D call. V was cut by 7 bases and J by 1 base, with 14 bases left in between. This CDR3 spans 14 amino acids. Germline CDR1 SNHLY, CDR2 FYNNEI. CDR3 loop: CASILNLGSYEQYF. CDR3 nucleotides: TGTGCCAGCATTTTAAATCTAGGATCCTACGAGCAGTACTTC.

The chain carries TRBV6-6 and TRBJ2-1, with unresolved D. This CDR3 is 15 amino acids long. From germline, CDR1 is MNHNY and CDR2 SVGAGI (reference sequence). The ends were cut back, 6 bases at V and 7 bases at J, with 19 bases in the middle. The CDR3 sequence is CASSPPQVLRNEQFF. DNA for the CDR3: TGTGCCAGCAGCCCCCCCCAGGTTCTACGGAATGAGCAGTTCTTC.

The CDR3: CASSVREGSYQETQYF. The CDR3 DNA follows: TGTGCCAGCAGCGTGAGGGAGGGTAGCTACCAAGAGACCCAGTACTTC. The V call is TRBV9, the J call TRBJ2-5, with TRBD2 identical over 7 bases. Germline V lookup: CDR1 SGDLS, CDR2 YYNGEE. Trimming took 2 bases from V and 0 from J; bases not matched to a gene: 7. The CDR3 contains 16 residues.

This clonotype appeared a few times. This chain joins TRBV7-3 and TRBJ2-3; 8 bases line up with TRBD2. The junction had 11 bases not matched to a gene; V was cut back by 9 bases and J by 0 bases. This CDR3 spans 16 amino acids. Germline-derived CDR1 and CDR2 are SGHTA and FQGTGA. The CDR3 region is CARGTRRDSSTDTQYF. In DNA, the CDR3 is TGTGCCAGGGGGACTAGGAGGGACTCTAGCACAGATACGCAGTATTTT.

The CDR3 region is CASSLGLTTDTQYF. The DNA for the CDR3 is TGCGCCAGCAGCTTGGGACTAACCACAGATACGCAGTATTTT. This chain links TRBV5-1 with TRBJ2-3; tentative D call: TRBD2 (5 bases). Germline lookup yields CDR1 SGHRS and CDR2 YFSETQ. V was trimmed by 0 bases and J by 2 bases, leaving 7 bases between them. This CDR3 is 14 amino acids long.

This clonotype occurred a few times. The J gene is TRBJ2-1, the V gene TRBV6-6; D is perhaps TRBD1 or TRBD2 (5 bases each). Per germline, CDR1 MNHNY and CDR2 SVGAGI (reference sequence). Trimming took 7 bases from V and 1 from J, leaving 14 bases between them. The CDR3 contains 15 residues. In DNA, the CDR3 is TGTGCCAGCAACTGGACACCGGGGTCCTACAATGAGCAGTTCTTC. Translating it yields CASNWTPGSYNEQFF.

The chain employs TRBV9 and TRBJ2-3; D is ambiguous. This CDR3 spans 13 amino acids. V dropped 4 bases and J dropped 3 bases, with 9 bases sitting between them. Germline V gene lookup returns CDR1 SGDLS and CDR2 YYNGEE. The CDR3 sequence: CASSSQPTDTQYF. The CDR3, as DNA: TGTGCCAGCAGCTCACAGCCTACAGATACGCAGTATTTT.

The gene calls are TRBV30 and TRBJ2-6; D is uncertain. V lost 5 bases to trimming and J lost 1 base, with 3 bases between them. The CDR3 runs to 12 residues. Per germline, CDR1 GTSNPN and CDR2 SVGIG (reference sequence). CDR3 bases: TGTGCCTGGCGTTCTGGGGCCAACGTCCTGACTTTC. This translates into CAWRSGANVLTF.

On this clonotype itself: Its ends do not fully match the called genes, so a read error is possible. The chain combines TRBV30 with TRBJ2-7; 12 nucleotides agree with TRBD1. CDR1 is GTSNPN, CDR2 SVGIG, per germline (reference sequence). There are 14 residues in the CDR3. CDR3 in DNA: TGTGCCCGGAGTGAGGGGACAGGGGGCGCCGAGCAGTACTTC. Translation: CARSEGTGGAEQYF.

This clonotype has just a few counts. The V and J genes are TRBV12-3 or TRBV12-4 and TRBJ1-2, with D perhaps TRBD1 (5 bases). V lost 5 bases to trimming and J lost 6 bases, with 10 bases between them. The CDR3 sequence is 12 residues long. The CDR3 region has the DNA TGTGCCAGCAGTCGACAGCCTGATGGCTACACCTTC. Protein: CASSRQPDGYTF.

A few counts support this clonotype. This CDR3 reads CASSLDGGDSNQPQHF. The CDR3 DNA reads TGTGCCAGCAGCTTGGATGGGGGGGATAGCAATCAGCCCCAGCATTTT. V usage is TRBV7-9 and J usage is TRBJ1-5, with D possibly TRBD1 on 5 matching bases. V lost 3 bases, J lost 0 bases, and 12 bases lay in between. In germline, CDR1 is SEHNR, CDR2 FQNEAQ (reference sequence). The CDR3 has 16 amino acids.